Each of the 10 T cell receptor beta chains below was sequenced from the same sample in a study of cytotoxic CD8 clonotypes in ibrutinib-treated CLL. Only in-frame clones appear in the TCRdb table, and some are missing; sequencing was by immunoSEQ multiplex PCR. In the table there are 12,000 or so clones, around three quarters of which are singletons. The sample was PBMCs, taken at disease progression, from a patient treated with ibrutinib. The receptor source for this set is a human donor with chronic lymphocytic leukemia.

V and J are TRBV5-1 and TRBJ2-3; 12 bases align to TRBD2. Trimming took 0 bases from V and 0 from J; bases not matched to a gene: 5. The CDR3 length is 18 residues. Germline-derived CDR1 and CDR2 are SGHRS and YFSETQ. The CDR3 DNA is TGCGCCAGCAGCTTGGCTTTTGGACTAGCGGGGAGCACAGATACGCAGTATTTT. Its protein is CASSLAFGLAGSTDTQYF. The full variable domain, completed using reference TRBV5-1 and TRBJ2-3, is KAGVTQTPRYLIKTRGQQVTLSCSPISGHRSVSWYQQTPGQGLQFLFEYFSETQRNKGNFPGRFSGRQFSNSRSEMNVSTLELGDSALYLCASSLAFGLAGSTDTQYFGPGTRLTVL.

The genes are TRBV19 and TRBJ2-3, with D possibly TRBD1 on 6 matching bases. V lost 3 bases to trimming and J lost 4 bases, with 14 bases between them. From germline, CDR1 is LNHDA and CDR2 SQIVND (reference sequence). The CDR3 is 15 amino acids. For the CDR3, the DNA is TGTGCCAGTAGTATCCAAGGACAGCAATCAGATACGCAGTATTTT. Residues: CASSIQGQQSDTQYF. Full variable domain (rest looked up from reference TRBV19 and TRBJ2-3): DGGITQSPKYLFRKEGQNVTLSCEQNLNHDAMYWYRQDPGQGLRLIYYSQIVNDFQKGDIAEGYSVSREKKESFPLTVTSAQKNPTAFYLCASSIQGQQSDTQYFGPGTRLTVL.

The chain joins TRBV5-6 to TRBJ1-2; D not certain. CDR3 length: 12 residues. Germline values: CDR1 SGHDT, CDR2 YYEEEE. Trimming removed 0 bases at V and 5 bases at J, with 5 bases between. CDR3 sequence reads: CASSLGTYGYTF. The CDR3 DNA sequence: TGTGCCAGCAGCTTGGGGACTTATGGCTACACCTTC.

This clone came up a few times. The rearrangement uses TRBV29-1 and TRBJ2-5, with 7 nucleotides matching TRBD2. With V trimmed by 8 bases and J by 1 base, 4 bases remained unmatched. CDR3 size: 12 residues. From germline, CDR1 is SQVTM and CDR2 ANQGSEA. DNA of the CDR3: TGCAGCACTGGGAGGGCCCAAGAGACCCAGTACTTC. Residues: CSTGRAQETQYF.

The rearrangement joins TRBV15 to TRBJ2-5; 11 bases are a match to TRBD1. Germline values: CDR1 LNHNV, CDR2 YYDKDF (reference sequence). The CDR3 is 17 residues long. The V gene end was trimmed by 2 bases and the J gene end by 4 bases; junction bases not matched to a gene: 9. As DNA, the CDR3 is TGTGCCACCAGCAGAACCGGACAGGGGGCTTTTAGAGAGACCCAGTACTTC. Translated, it gives CATSRTGQGAFRETQYF.

This chain connects TRBV20-1 to TRBJ1-2, with no clear D. CDR3 length equals 11 residues. Per germline, CDR1 DFQATT and CDR2 SNEGSKA (reference sequence). CDR3 nucleotide sequence: TGCGTCGGGGAAACTAACTATGGCTACACCTTC. This codes for CVGETNYGYTF.

The chain carries TRBV4-1 and TRBJ2-7; perhaps TRBD2 as D (6 bases). V was trimmed by 0 bases and J by 4 bases, leaving 10 bases between them. Per germline, CDR1 MGHRA and CDR2 YSYEKL. This CDR3 contains 14 residues. The CDR3 region has the DNA TGCGCCAGCAGCCAAGAGGGGGGTCTTTACGAGCAGTACTTC. This gives the protein CASSQEGGLYEQYF.

The V gene is TRBV30, the J gene TRBJ1-2, with D possibly matching TRBD1 (5 bases). The CDR3 extends over 14 amino acids. CDR1 GTSNPN and CDR2 SVGIG come from the germline V gene (reference sequence). V dropped 6 bases and J dropped 2 bases, with 16 bases sitting between them. CDR3 amino acids: CACPVKGLNYGYTF. The DNA for the CDR3 is TGTGCCTGCCCTGTGAAGGGGCTAAACTATGGCTACACCTTC.

Here the CDR3 reads CASSFAVTQETQYF. Written as DNA, the CDR3 is TGTGCCAGCAGCTTCGCGGTCACACAAGAGACCCAGTACTTC. V is TRBV5-4 and J is TRBJ2-5; D remains unclear. This CDR3 is built from 14 residues. Per the germline V gene, CDR1 is SGHNT and CDR2 is YYREEE (reference sequence). V was cut by 2 bases and J by 2 bases, with 10 bases left in between.

This rearrangement joins TRBV10-2 to TRBJ2-7; maybe TRBD1 (8 bases). The CDR3 has 14 amino acids. The ends were cut back, 0 bases at V and 6 bases at J, with 12 bases in the middle. The germline V gene has CDR1 WSHSY and CDR2 SAAADI. The CDR3 sequence is CASSESGGTGEQYF. DNA for the CDR3: TGCGCCAGCAGTGAGTCGGGGGGGACAGGCGAGCAGTACTTC.